This T cell receptor beta chain was identified during a study of long-term antiretroviral therapy in people with HIV. With 6 bases removed from V and 6 bases from J, the gap between germline ends came to 17 bases. Germline CDR1 MGHDK, CDR2 SYGVNS. The CDR3 is 14 residues long. This clone was seen a single time. Researchers report immunoSEQ v3.0 was run at survey level. Here immunoSEQ multiplex PCR was the method, and the copy in TCRdb shows in-frame clones only, minus some. The data hold some 8,900 clones, with roughly four fifths observed a single time. This TCR was sampled from a man in his forties with HIV. Here the sequenced sample was unsorted PBMCs, taken 1.8 years before starting antiretroviral therapy. This sequence joins TRBV25-1 and TRBJ1-2; D is perhaps TRBD1 (6 bases). CDR3 nucleotides: TGTGCCAGCAGGCCGCAGGGGAGAATCGATGGCTACACCTTC. It translates to CASRPQGRIDGYTF.